A selection of T cell receptor beta chains follows, all from one sample in a study of blood T cells in healthy people across ages. Using its own MiXCR run on the 5' RACE reads, TCRdb lists one record per CDR3 protein. The sample shows about 730,000 distinct CDR3 sequences, approximately 39% of them seen only once. The sample consisted of blood. The origin of the receptors is a woman in her sixties or seventies in good health. Each CDR3 is given with its conserved first and last residue.

j_gene: TRBJ1-2; v_gene: TRBV4-3; CDR3aa: CASSQEGFNYGYTF
j_gene: TRBJ1-5; v_gene: TRBV20-1; CDR3aa: CSARDGGTGRNQPQHF
j_gene: TRBJ2-1; v_gene: TRBV7-3; CDR3aa: CASSLTTGGADRFF
j_gene: TRBJ1-2; v_gene: TRBV20-1; CDR3aa: CSARDPSEGGTF
j_gene: TRBJ2-1; v_gene: TRBV10-3; CDR3aa: CAISGQGAGNEQFF
j_gene: TRBJ2-7; v_gene: TRBV20-1; CDR3aa: CSAAGQGSYEQYF
j_gene: TRBJ1-2; v_gene: TRBV6-2/TRBV6-3; CDR3aa: CASSRTGAHYGYTF
j_gene: TRBJ2-7; v_gene: TRBV20-1; CDR3aa: CSAMGASSYEQYF
j_gene: NA; v_gene: TRBV20-1; CDR3aa: CSASWDRSRETQYF
j_gene: TRBJ2-1; v_gene: TRBV3-1; CDR3aa: CASSTSAGGLYNEQFF
j_gene: TRBJ2-7; v_gene: TRBV19; CDR3aa: CASSNPGQEHYEQYF
j_gene: TRBJ2-1; v_gene: TRBV10-3; CDR3aa: CAISESGRRQFYNGQFF
j_gene: TRBJ2-5; v_gene: TRBV18; CDR3aa: CASPGLAGSQETQYF
j_gene: TRBJ1-2; v_gene: TRBV5-1; CDR3aa: CASSLPAPAGNGYTF
j_gene: TRBJ1-1; v_gene: TRBV20-1; CDR3aa: CSARRGRRAEAFF
j_gene: TRBJ2-1; v_gene: TRBV24-1; CDR3aa: CATSETGTGVVDEQFF
j_gene: TRBJ2-6; v_gene: TRBV7-9; CDR3aa: CASSAGRGAGANVLTF
j_gene: TRBJ2-3; v_gene: TRBV7-2; CDR3aa: CASSLVGGRVTDTQYF
j_gene: TRBJ2-1; v_gene: TRBV14; CDR3aa: CASSPPGGRLVNEQFF
j_gene: TRBJ2-7; v_gene: TRBV10-3; CDR3aa: CAIRDPAGQTYEQYF
j_gene: TRBJ1-2; v_gene: TRBV29-1; CDR3aa: CSVTGSQGASYTF
j_gene: TRBJ2-1; v_gene: TRBV6-4; CDR3aa: CASSEGRTSYNEQFF
j_gene: TRBJ1-5; v_gene: TRBV29-1; CDR3aa: CSVMPVGNQPQHF
j_gene: TRBJ1-2; v_gene: TRBV7-2; CDR3aa: CASSFGDRGYGYTF
j_gene: TRBJ2-3; v_gene: TRBV5-1; CDR3aa: CASRGAISTDTQYF
j_gene: TRBJ1-1; v_gene: TRBV12-3/TRBV12-4; CDR3aa: CASSLGWAVGLSEAFF
j_gene: TRBJ1-4; v_gene: TRBV20-1; CDR3aa: CSAWFNEKLFF
j_gene: TRBJ1-2; v_gene: TRBV3-1; CDR3aa: CASSQAAGNNYGYTF
j_gene: TRBJ1-2; v_gene: TRBV9; CDR3aa: CASSGRGADYGYTF
j_gene: TRBJ2-3; v_gene: TRBV10-3; CDR3aa: CAISDPSGNTDTQYF
j_gene: TRBJ1-2; v_gene: TRBV5-6; CDR3aa: CASSCGGNYGYTF
j_gene: TRBJ2-7; v_gene: TRBV3-1; CDR3aa: CASSPLRDHYEQYF
j_gene: TRBJ2-1; v_gene: TRBV7-3; CDR3aa: CASSLGAGLDEQFF
j_gene: TRBJ1-2; v_gene: TRBV27; CDR3aa: CASRGTGVPFYGYTF
j_gene: TRBJ2-7; v_gene: TRBV6-2/TRBV6-3; CDR3aa: CASSYNPGLARGEQYF
j_gene: TRBJ2-3; v_gene: TRBV11-2; CDR3aa: CASIRGSTDTQYF
j_gene: TRBJ1-6; v_gene: TRBV10-3; CDR3aa: CAVSSWDSPLHF
j_gene: TRBJ2-1; v_gene: TRBV18; CDR3aa: CASSDLGLDNEQFF
j_gene: TRBJ2-1; v_gene: TRBV11-2; CDR3aa: CASTERLAVYNEQFF
j_gene: NA; v_gene: TRBV10-3; CDR3aa: CAISESGTEETQYF
j_gene: NA; v_gene: TRBV25-1; CDR3aa: CASSEAPNTEETQYF
j_gene: NA; v_gene: TRBV21-1; CDR3aa: CASSKVYPRDSYEQYF
j_gene: TRBJ1-6; v_gene: TRBV20-1; CDR3aa: CSARDPVGPRESPLHF
j_gene: NA; v_gene: TRBV11-1; CDR3aa: CASSIKGNAGEQYF
j_gene: TRBJ1-2; v_gene: TRBV14; CDR3aa: CASRVFDSHLLYGYTF
j_gene: TRBJ2-7; v_gene: TRBV5-1; CDR3aa: CASSAGDSYEQYF
j_gene: TRBJ1-5; v_gene: TRBV5-1; CDR3aa: CASSPGQSNSNQPQHF
j_gene: TRBJ2-1; v_gene: TRBV5-1; CDR3aa: CASSILGRVSEQFF
j_gene: TRBJ1-2; v_gene: TRBV7-6; CDR3aa: CASSLVRGGNYGYTF
j_gene: TRBJ2-5; v_gene: TRBV5-1; CDR3aa: CASSLVPPPSRETQYF
j_gene: TRBJ2-1; v_gene: TRBV6-2/TRBV6-3; CDR3aa: CASRTSGVIYNEQFF